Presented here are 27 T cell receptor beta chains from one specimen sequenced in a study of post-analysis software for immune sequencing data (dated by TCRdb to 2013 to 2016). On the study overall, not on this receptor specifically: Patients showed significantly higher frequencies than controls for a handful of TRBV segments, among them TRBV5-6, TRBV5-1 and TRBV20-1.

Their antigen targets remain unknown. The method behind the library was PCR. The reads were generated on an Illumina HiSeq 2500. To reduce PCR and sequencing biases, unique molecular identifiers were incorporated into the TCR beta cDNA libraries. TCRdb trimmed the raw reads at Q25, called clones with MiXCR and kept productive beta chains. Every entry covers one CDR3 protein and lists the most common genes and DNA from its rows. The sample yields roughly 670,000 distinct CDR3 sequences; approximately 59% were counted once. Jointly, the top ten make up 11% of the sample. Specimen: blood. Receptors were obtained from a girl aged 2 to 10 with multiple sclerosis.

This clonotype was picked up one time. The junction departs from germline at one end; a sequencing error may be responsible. Here the CDR3 reads CASSLGQQASFNEQFF. DNA of the CDR3: TGCGCCAGCAGCTTGGGTCAACAGGCCTCCTTCAATGAGCAGTTCTTC. The rearrangement links TRBV5-1 to TRBJ2-1, with D perhaps matching TRBD1 (5 bases). Germline V gives CDR1 SGHRS, CDR2 YFSETQ. The CDR3 loop spans 16 amino acids. Filled out from reference TRBV5-1 and TRBJ2-1, the complete variable domain reads KAGVTQTPRYLIKTRGQQVTLSCSPISGHRSVSWYQQTPGQGLQFLFEYFSETQRNKGNFPGRFSGRQFSNSRSEMNVSTLELGDSALYLCASSLGQQASFNEQFFGPGTRLTVL.

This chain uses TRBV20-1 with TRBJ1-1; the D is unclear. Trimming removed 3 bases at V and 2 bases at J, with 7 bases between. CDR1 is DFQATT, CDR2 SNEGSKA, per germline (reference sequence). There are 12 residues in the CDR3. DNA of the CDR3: TGCAGTGCTAGCCCACCCAACACTGAAGCTTTCTTT. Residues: CSASPPNTEAFF.

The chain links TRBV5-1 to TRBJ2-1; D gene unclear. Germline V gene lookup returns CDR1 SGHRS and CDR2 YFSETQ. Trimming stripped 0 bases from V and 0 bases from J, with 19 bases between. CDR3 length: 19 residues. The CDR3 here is CASSLGGSENSFSYNEQFF. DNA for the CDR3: TGCGCCAGCAGCTTGGGTGGTTCTGAGAACTCCTTCTCCTACAATGAGCAGTTCTTC. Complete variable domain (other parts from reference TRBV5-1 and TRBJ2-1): KAGVTQTPRYLIKTRGQQVTLSCSPISGHRSVSWYQQTPGQGLQFLFEYFSETQRNKGNFPGRFSGRQFSNSRSEMNVSTLELGDSALYLCASSLGGSENSFSYNEQFFGPGTRLTVL.

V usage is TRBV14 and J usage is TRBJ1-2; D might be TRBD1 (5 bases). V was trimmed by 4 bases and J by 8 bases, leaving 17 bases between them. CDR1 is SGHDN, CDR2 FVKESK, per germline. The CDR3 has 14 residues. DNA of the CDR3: TGTGCCAGCAGCCGCCTACAGGCCCCTAGGGGCTACACCTTC. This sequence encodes CASSRLQAPRGYTF.

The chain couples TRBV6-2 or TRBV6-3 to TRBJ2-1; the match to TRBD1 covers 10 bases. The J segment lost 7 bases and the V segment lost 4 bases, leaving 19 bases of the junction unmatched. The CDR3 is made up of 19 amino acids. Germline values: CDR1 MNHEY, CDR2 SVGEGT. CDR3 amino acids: CASSFRDRGSRVGRNEQFF. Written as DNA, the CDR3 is TGTGCCAGCAGTTTCCGGGACAGGGGCTCAAGAGTGGGGAGGAATGAGCAGTTCTTC.

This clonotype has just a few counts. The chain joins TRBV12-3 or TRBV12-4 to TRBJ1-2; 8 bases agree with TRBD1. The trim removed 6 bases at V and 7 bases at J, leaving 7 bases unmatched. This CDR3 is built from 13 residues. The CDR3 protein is CASSRDRGLGYTF. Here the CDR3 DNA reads TGTGCCAGCAGCCGCGACAGGGGACTTGGCTACACCTTC.

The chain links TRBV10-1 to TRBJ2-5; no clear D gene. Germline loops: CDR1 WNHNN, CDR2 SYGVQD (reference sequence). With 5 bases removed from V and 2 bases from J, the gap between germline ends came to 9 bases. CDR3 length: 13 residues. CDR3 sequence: CASSSTLQETQYF. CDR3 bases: TGCGCCAGCAGTTCAACTTTACAAGAGACCCAGTACTTC.

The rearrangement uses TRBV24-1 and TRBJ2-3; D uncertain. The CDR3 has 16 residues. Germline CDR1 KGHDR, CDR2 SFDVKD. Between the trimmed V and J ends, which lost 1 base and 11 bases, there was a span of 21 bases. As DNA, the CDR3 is TGTGCCACCAGTGATTTAGCCAGAGCCTCAGGTGTTAGGCAGTATTTT. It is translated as CATSDLARASGVRQYF.

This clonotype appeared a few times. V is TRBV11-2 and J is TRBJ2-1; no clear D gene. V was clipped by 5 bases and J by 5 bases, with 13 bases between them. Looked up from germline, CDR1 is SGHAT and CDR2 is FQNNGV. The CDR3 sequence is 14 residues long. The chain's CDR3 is CASSARPLNNEQFF. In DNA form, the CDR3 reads TGTGCCAGCAGCGCGAGACCACTGAACAATGAGCAGTTCTTC.

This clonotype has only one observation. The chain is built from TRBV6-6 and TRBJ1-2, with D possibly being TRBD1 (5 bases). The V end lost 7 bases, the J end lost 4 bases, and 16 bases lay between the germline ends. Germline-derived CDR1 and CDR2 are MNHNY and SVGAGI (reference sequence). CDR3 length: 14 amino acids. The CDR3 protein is CASTTQTVTYGYTF. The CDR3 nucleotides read TGTGCCAGCACGACCCAGACAGTTACCTATGGCTACACCTTC.

The CDR3 sequence is CASSQDKGNAQYF. The CDR3 DNA reads TGTGCCAGCAGCCAAGATAAGGGGAACGCGCAGTATTTT. This sequence joins TRBV4-2 and TRBJ2-3; D is possibly TRBD1 (5 bases). The CDR3 runs 13 residues. Looked up from germline, CDR1 is LGHNA and CDR2 is YNFKEQ. V shed 0 bases and J shed 10 bases, with 11 bases lying between them.

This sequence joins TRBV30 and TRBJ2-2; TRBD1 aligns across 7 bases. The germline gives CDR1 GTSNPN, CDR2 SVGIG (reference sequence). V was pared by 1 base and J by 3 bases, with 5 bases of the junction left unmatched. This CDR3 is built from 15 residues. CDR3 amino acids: CAWSGGTADTGELFF. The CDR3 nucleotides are TGTGCCTGGAGTGGGGGGACAGCGGACACCGGGGAGCTGTTTTTT.

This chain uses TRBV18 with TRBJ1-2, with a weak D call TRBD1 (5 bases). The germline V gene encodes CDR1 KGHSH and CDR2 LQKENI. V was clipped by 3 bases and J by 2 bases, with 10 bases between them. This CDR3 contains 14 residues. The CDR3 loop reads CASSPWQGNYGYTF. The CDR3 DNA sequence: TGTGCCAGCTCACCGTGGCAGGGAAACTATGGCTACACCTTC.

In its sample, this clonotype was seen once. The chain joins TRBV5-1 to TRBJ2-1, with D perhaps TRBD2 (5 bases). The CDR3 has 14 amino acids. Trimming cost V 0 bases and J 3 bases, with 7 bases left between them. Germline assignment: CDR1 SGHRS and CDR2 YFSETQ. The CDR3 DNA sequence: TGCGCCAGCAGCTTGGACGGGGTCTACAATGAGCAGTTCTTC. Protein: CASSLDGVYNEQFF.

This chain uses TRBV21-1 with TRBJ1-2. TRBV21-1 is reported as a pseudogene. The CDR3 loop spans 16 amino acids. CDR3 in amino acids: CASSRRGTAGPYGYTF. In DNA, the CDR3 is TGTGCCAGCAGCAGGAGAGGGACGGCAGGGCCTTATGGCTACACCTTC.

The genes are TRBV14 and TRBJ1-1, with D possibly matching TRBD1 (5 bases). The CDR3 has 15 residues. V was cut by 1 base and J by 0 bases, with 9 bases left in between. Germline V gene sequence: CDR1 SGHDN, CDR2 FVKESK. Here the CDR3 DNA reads TGTGCCAGCAGCCAAGCTTCAGGGATGAACACTGAAGCTTTCTTT. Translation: CASSQASGMNTEAFF.

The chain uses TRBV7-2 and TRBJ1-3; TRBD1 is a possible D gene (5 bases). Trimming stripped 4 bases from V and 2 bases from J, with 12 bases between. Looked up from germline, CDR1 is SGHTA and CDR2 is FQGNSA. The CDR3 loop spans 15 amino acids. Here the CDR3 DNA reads TGTGCCAGCAGCTCACGCTTGGGACCTGGAAACACCATATATTTT. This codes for CASSSRLGPGNTIYF.

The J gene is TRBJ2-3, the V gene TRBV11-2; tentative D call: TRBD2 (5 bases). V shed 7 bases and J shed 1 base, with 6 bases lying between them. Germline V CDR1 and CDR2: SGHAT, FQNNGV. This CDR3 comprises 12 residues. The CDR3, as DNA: TGTGCCAGCACAGCGGGCACAGATACGCAGTATTTT. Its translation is CASTAGTDTQYF.

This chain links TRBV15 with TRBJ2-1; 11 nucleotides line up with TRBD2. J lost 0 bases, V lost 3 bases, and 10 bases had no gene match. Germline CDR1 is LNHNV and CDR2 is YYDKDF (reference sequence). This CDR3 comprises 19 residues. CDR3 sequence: CATSSLGLAVLSSYNEQFF. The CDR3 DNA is TGTGCCACCAGCAGTTTGGGACTAGCGGTCCTTAGCTCCTACAATGAGCAGTTCTTC.

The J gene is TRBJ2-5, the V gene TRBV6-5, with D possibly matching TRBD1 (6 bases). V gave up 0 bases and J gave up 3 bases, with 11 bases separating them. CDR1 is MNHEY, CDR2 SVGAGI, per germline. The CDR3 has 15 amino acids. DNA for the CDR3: TGTGCCAGCAGTTACTCGCTGGGGGCTGAAGAGACCCAGTACTTC. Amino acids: CASSYSLGAEETQYF.

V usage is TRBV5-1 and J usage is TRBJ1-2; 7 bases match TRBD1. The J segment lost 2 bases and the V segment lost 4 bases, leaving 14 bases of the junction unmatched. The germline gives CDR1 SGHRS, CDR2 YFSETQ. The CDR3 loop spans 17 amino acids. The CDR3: CASSPAPGATGNYGYTF. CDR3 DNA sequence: TGCGCCAGCAGCCCGGCCCCAGGAGCGACAGGGAACTATGGCTACACCTTC.

In nucleotides, the CDR3 is TGCAGCGGGGGGGGACTTGCGGAGAGGGAGCAGTACTTC. Translated: CSGGGLAEREQYF. The genes are TRBV29-1 and TRBJ2-7; TRBD2 aligns across 7 bases. Germline-derived CDR1 and CDR2 are SQVTM and ANQGSEA. This CDR3 is 13 amino acids long. With V trimmed by 7 bases and J by 7 bases, 13 bases remained unmatched.

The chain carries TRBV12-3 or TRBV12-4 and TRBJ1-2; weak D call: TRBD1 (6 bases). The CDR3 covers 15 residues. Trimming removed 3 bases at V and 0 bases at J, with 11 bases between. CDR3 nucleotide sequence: TGTGCCAGCAGTTTCACAGGGCCTCCTAACTATGGCTACACCTTC. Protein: CASSFTGPPNYGYTF.

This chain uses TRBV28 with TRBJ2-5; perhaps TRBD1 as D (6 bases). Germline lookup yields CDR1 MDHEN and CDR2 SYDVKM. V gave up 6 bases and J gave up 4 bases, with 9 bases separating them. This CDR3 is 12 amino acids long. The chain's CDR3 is CASRQGLETQYF. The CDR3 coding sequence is TGTGCCAGCAGACAGGGTTTAGAGACCCAGTACTTC.

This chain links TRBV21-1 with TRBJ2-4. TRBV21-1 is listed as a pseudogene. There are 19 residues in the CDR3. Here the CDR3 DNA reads TGTGCCAGCAGCCGACGAACCCAGGAACCCGACGGAGCCAAAAACATTCAGTACTTC. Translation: CASSRRTQEPDGAKNIQYF.

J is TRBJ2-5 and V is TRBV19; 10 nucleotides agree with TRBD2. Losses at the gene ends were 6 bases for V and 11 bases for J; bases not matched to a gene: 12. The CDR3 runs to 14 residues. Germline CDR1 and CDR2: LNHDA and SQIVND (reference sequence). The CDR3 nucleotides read TGTGCCAGTAGCCCCGGAATCCTAGCGGGAGAGCAGTACTTC. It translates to CASSPGILAGEQYF.

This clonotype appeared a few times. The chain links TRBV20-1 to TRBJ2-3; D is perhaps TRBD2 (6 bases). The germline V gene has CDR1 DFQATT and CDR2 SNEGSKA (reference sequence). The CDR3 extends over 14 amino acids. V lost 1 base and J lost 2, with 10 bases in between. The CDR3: CSARVTSLTDTQYF. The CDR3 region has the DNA TGCAGTGCTAGAGTTACTAGCCTCACAGATACGCAGTATTTT.